Here is one T cell receptor (beta chain) with its context. This entry comes from a study of T cell responses to AZD1222 COVID-19 vaccine. TCRdb's table, derived via immunoSEQ multiplex PCR, lists solely in-frame clones and lacks some. The sample comprises approximately 150,000 clones, more than 80% of which are singletons, and around 3.1% rests with the top ten. The CDR3 runs to 13 residues. Sequences were derived from peripheral blood, sampled 28 days after the second AZD1222 dose. The sequence derives from an adult who received the AZD1222 COVID-19 vaccine. The V call is TRBV12-2, the J call TRBJ2-1; the D call in the table, TRBD1, was not verified against the DNA. TRBV12-2 is shown as a pseudogene. This chain's CDR3 is CASRTGNHPEQFF. CDR3 bases: TGTGCAAGCCGGACAGGGAATCATCCTGAGCAGTTCTTC.